Each of the 32 T cell receptor beta chains below was sequenced from the same sample in a study of blood T cells in healthy people across ages (dated by TCRdb to between 2015 and 2016). The library relied on 5' RACE. Sequencing instrument: Illumina HiSeq 2500. A second PCR of about 6 to 12 cycles was run with a J-beta primer mix and a sample-barcoded 5' primer. The public reads were reprocessed in TCRdb via fastp at Q25 and MiXCR, keeping in-frame beta chains. Records with the same CDR3 protein are collapsed into one entry carrying the most frequent genes and DNA. For this sample the table gives 790,000 or so distinct CDR3 sequences, of which about 61% were detected only once. The top ten clonotypes cover about a quarter of the sample. Material for sequencing was blood. The receptor set was obtained from a man aged 40-55 years in good health.

The V and J genes are TRBV30 and TRBJ1-1; 7 bases are shared with TRBD1. Germline-derived CDR1 and CDR2 are GTSNPN and SVGIG (reference sequence). V shed 0 bases, J shed 1 base, and the junction held 11 bases outside the gene matches. The CDR3 is 17 residues long. The CDR3 reads CAWSVRTGRRTNTEAFF. The DNA for the CDR3 is TGTGCCTGGAGTGTACGGACAGGCCGAAGGACGAACACTGAAGCTTTCTTT.

This sequence joins TRBV4-2 and TRBJ2-1; 8 positions match TRBD2. Losses at the gene ends were 5 bases for V and 12 bases for J; bases not matched to a gene: 9. There are 13 residues in the CDR3. Germline CDR1 LGHNA, CDR2 YNFKEQ. CDR3 amino acids: CASSNGLAGGQFF. The CDR3 nucleotides are TGTGCCAGCAGCAACGGACTAGCTGGTGGGCAGTTCTTC.

As to this clonotype: A read error may explain this, as a much larger clone is one base away. V is TRBV29-1 and J is TRBJ2-7; D remains unclear. CDR1 and CDR2 (germline): SQVTM, ANQGSEA. V lost 6 bases and J 7 bases, leaving 22 bases between the germline ends. The CDR3 length is 14 residues. Here the CDR3 reads CSVAFLGFRNEQYF. The CDR3 region has the DNA TGCAGCGTCGCCTTTTTAGGGTTTCGTAATGAGCAGTACTTC.

The V and J genes are TRBV28 and TRBJ1-6, with D hard to call. The ends were cut back, 6 bases at V and 7 bases at J, with 13 bases in the middle. Germline CDR1 reads MDHEN; CDR2 reads SYDVKM. The CDR3 is made up of 14 amino acids. The CDR3 DNA is TGTGCCAGCAGGGAGTCTTGGGAGAATTCACCCCTCCACTTT. Translated, it gives CASRESWENSPLHF.

The chain's CDR3 is CASSLFVSTTNYGYTF. As DNA, the CDR3 is TGTGCCAGCAGTTTGTTTGTGTCGACGACCAACTATGGCTACACCTTC. The J gene is TRBJ1-2, the V gene TRBV12-3 or TRBV12-4, with D unresolved. The germline V and J ends were trimmed by 3 bases and 2 bases, with 16 bases remaining between them. The CDR3 spans 16 residues.

This clonotype appeared a few times. The CDR3 coding sequence is TGTGCCAGCAGCTTTGTGAGGGCAGGGGCTAACTCTGGGGCCAACGTCCTGACTTTC. Residues: CASSFVRAGANSGANVLTF. The chain couples TRBV7-9 to TRBJ2-6; TRBD1 is a possible D gene (6 bases). From germline, CDR1 is SEHNR and CDR2 FQNEAQ (reference sequence). V lost 3 bases and J lost 0, with 18 bases in between. The CDR3 has 19 residues.

The gene calls are TRBV20-1 and TRBJ2-3, with 12 bases lining up with TRBD2. Germline-derived CDR1 and CDR2 are DFQATT and SNEGSKA (reference sequence). The CDR3 is 14 amino acids. J lost 6 bases, V lost 2 bases, and 3 bases had no gene match. The CDR3 DNA reads TGCAGTGCTAGACTAGCGGGAGGGGGGGATACGCAGTATTTT. It specifies CSARLAGGGDTQYF.

This clonotype was counted a single time. The chain carries TRBV20-1 and TRBJ1-2, with TRBD1 as a possible D gene (5 bases). Germline V gene lookup returns CDR1 DFQATT and CDR2 SNEGSKA (reference sequence). The ends were cut back, 6 bases at V and 2 bases at J, with 13 bases in the middle. CDR3 length equals 13 residues. The CDR3 DNA sequence: TGCAGTGCCCCCCTGACAGCCAACTATGGCTACACCTTC. This sequence encodes CSAPLTANYGYTF.

This clonotype was seen a handful of times. The chain employs TRBV6-2 or TRBV6-3 and TRBJ2-7; D gene unclear. Germline lookup yields CDR1 MNHEY and CDR2 SVGEGT. The V end was cut by 2 bases, the J end by 2 bases, with 16 bases between. The length of the CDR3 is 16 residues. CDR3 region: CASSYPARERPYEQYF. The CDR3 DNA reads as TGTGCCAGCAGTTACCCCGCCCGAGAAAGGCCCTACGAGCAGTACTTC.

V is TRBV9 and J is TRBJ2-7; the match to TRBD1 covers 7 bases. This CDR3 is 16 amino acids long. The germline V gene encodes CDR1 SGDLS and CDR2 YYNGEE. J was trimmed by 0 bases and V by 7 bases; bases with no gene match: 13. The CDR3 DNA reads as TGTGCCAGCCCTACTCCTCGGGACAGACCCTCCTACGAGCAGTACTTC. Amino acids: CASPTPRDRPSYEQYF.

In this sample, this clonotype turned up a few times. The CDR3 spells CATGDRVGDEKLFF. For the CDR3, the DNA is TGTGCCACGGGGGACAGGGTGGGCGATGAAAAACTGTTTTTT. V gene TRBV6-6 combines with J gene TRBJ1-4; TRBD1 aligns across 9 bases. V lost 10 bases, J lost 6 bases, and 9 bases stayed unmatched. The length of the CDR3 is 14 residues. Germline CDR1 and CDR2: MNHNY and SVGAGI (reference sequence).

The chain combines TRBV5-6 with TRBJ2-3; weak D call: TRBD2 (5 bases). Trimming stripped 5 bases from V and 7 bases from J, with 11 bases between. This CDR3 is 12 amino acids long. Germline values: CDR1 SGHDT, CDR2 YYEEEE. The CDR3 loop is CASREPGNTQYF. The DNA of the CDR3 is TGTGCCAGCAGAGAACCGGGAAATACGCAGTATTTT.

This sequence joins TRBV12-3 or TRBV12-4 and TRBJ2-3; 9 bases match TRBD2. J gave up 1 base and V 5 bases, and 4 bases lay outside the gene matches. CDR3 size: 15 residues. The CDR3: CASSGTSLGTDTQYF. The DNA of the CDR3 is TGTGCCAGCAGTGGGACTAGCCTGGGCACAGATACGCAGTATTTT.

Only a few counts were recorded for this clonotype. The chain employs TRBV4-1 and TRBJ2-7, with D possibly TRBD2 on 6 matching bases. The germline gives CDR1 MGHRA, CDR2 YSYEKL. Trimming cost V 1 base and J 3 bases, with 13 bases left between them. The length of the CDR3 is 15 residues. The CDR3 DNA sequence: TGCGCCAGCAGCCAAGGGAGTAGCGGATTCTACGAGCAGTACTTC. Protein: CASSQGSSGFYEQYF.

The rearrangement joins TRBV28 to TRBJ2-5; TRBD1 aligns across 11 bases. Per germline, CDR1 MDHEN and CDR2 SYDVKM. J lost 4 bases, V lost 5 bases, and 9 bases had no gene match. The length of the CDR3 is 16 residues. DNA of the CDR3: TGTGCCAGCAGTCCCTGGACAGGGGGCGGGGGAGAGACCCAGTACTTC. It is translated as CASSPWTGGGGETQYF.

Worth noting for this clonotype: One junction end does not reproduce the germline sequence, and a read error may be involved. The rearrangement uses TRBV7-7 and TRBJ2-1; TRBD1 agrees at 9 bases. There are 18 residues in the CDR3. Per germline, CDR1 SSHAT and CDR2 FNYEAQ (reference sequence). For the CDR3, the DNA is TGTGCTAGCAGCTCGACAGGGGGTCCGAGAATTGGTGCGGGCGAGCAGTTCTTC. The encoded protein is CASSSTGGPRIGAGEQFF.

In its sample, this clonotype was seen a few times. The rearrangement joins TRBV5-1 to TRBJ2-5; the match to TRBD1 covers 9 bases. This CDR3 is 16 amino acids long. Trimming removed 0 bases from V and 1 base from J; junction bases left unmatched: 4. Germline V gives CDR1 SGHRS, CDR2 YFSETQ. The CDR3 nucleotides are TGCGCCAGCAGCTTGGGGGGACAGGGCCCCCAAGAGACCCAGTACTTC. It encodes CASSLGGQGPQETQYF.

The chain employs TRBV3-1 and TRBJ1-1; D gene ambiguous. CDR1 is LGHDT and CDR2 is YNNKEL in the germline V gene (reference sequence). The V end was cut by 3 bases, the J end by 7 bases, with 9 bases between. The length of the CDR3 is 12 residues. In DNA form, the CDR3 reads TGTGCCAGCAGCCATCTTGGACGTGAAGCTTTCTTT. It translates to CASSHLGREAFF.

This clonotype was found many times. The genes are TRBV11-1 and TRBJ2-5; tentatively, D is TRBD1 (5 bases). V shed 1 base and J shed 2 bases, with 11 bases lying between them. This CDR3 has 15 amino acids. Looked up from germline, CDR1 is SGHAT and CDR2 is FQDESV (reference sequence). The CDR3 DNA reads as TGTGCCAGCAGCTTAGAAGGGCAGGGTCAAGAGACCCAGTACTTC. Translation gives CASSLEGQGQETQYF.

The chain uses TRBV5-5 and TRBJ1-2, with a possible D match to TRBD1 (5 bases). Germline V gene data show CDR1 as SGHKS and CDR2 as YYEKEE (reference sequence). The CDR3 loop spans 15 amino acids. Deletions cut 0 bases from V and 1 base from J, with 10 bases between. The CDR3 is CASSLVPGNNYGYTF. CDR3 DNA sequence: TGTGCCAGCAGCTTGGTACCAGGGAATAACTATGGCTACACCTTC. The full variable domain, rest sourced from reference TRBV5-5 and TRBJ1-2, is DAGVTQSPTHLIKTRGQQVTLRCSPISGHKSVSWYQQVLGQGPQFIFQYYEKEERGRGNFPDRFSARQFPNYSSELNVNALLLGDSALYLCASSLVPGNNYGYTFGSGTRLTVV.

This clonotype was recorded a few times. The chain joins TRBV29-1 to TRBJ2-7, with D maybe TRBD1 (5 bases). Trimming removed 4 bases at V and 6 bases at J, with 16 bases between. Germline CDR1 SQVTM, CDR2 ANQGSEA. CDR3 length: 13 amino acids. The CDR3 DNA reads TGCAGCGTTGGTGGGGCGCCAATCGGCGAGCAGTACTTC. Its protein is CSVGGAPIGEQYF.

The V call is TRBV12-3 or TRBV12-4, the J call TRBJ1-1; D unclear. V was clipped by 3 bases and J by 0 bases, with 11 bases between them. The CDR3 consists of 15 residues. This chain's CDR3 is CASSFAGGMNTEAFF. DNA for the CDR3: TGTGCCAGCAGTTTCGCGGGCGGAATGAACACTGAAGCTTTCTTT.

This clonotype was detected once. The chain links TRBV29-1 to TRBJ2-4; TRBD2 matches 11 bases. The end of the DNA fits TRBJ2-7 better, so the J call may be wrong. From germline, CDR1 is SQVTM and CDR2 ANQGSEA. The CDR3 totals 17 residues. The CDR3 nucleotides read TGCAGCGTTTCCCTACTAGCGGGAGCGAAAGGGGCCTACGAGCAGTACTTC. Protein: CSVSLLAGAKGAYEQYF.

The chain couples TRBV3-1 to TRBJ1-6; TRBD1 agrees at 10 bases. Germline loops: CDR1 LGHDT, CDR2 YNNKEL (reference sequence). V lost 5 bases and J lost 9; bases outside the gene matches: 4. The CDR3 has 14 amino acids. The DNA for the CDR3 is TGTGCCAGCAGCGAGACAGGGGGCGGTTCACCCCTCCACTTT. Translation: CASSETGGGSPLHF. Complete variable domain (other parts from reference TRBV3-1 and TRBJ1-6): DTAVSQTPKYLVTQMGNDKSIKCEQNLGHDTMYWYKQDSKKFLKIMFSYNNKELIINETVPNRFSPKSPDKAHLNLHINSLELGDSAVYFCASSETGGGSPLHFGNGTRLTVT.

On this clonotype itself: A much larger clone lies one base from this, so it may be a read error. The chain couples TRBV5-1 to TRBJ1-2; 7 bases line up with TRBD1. V lost 1 base, J lost 9 bases, and 12 bases stayed unmatched. CDR1 SGHRS and CDR2 YFSETQ come from the germline V gene. CDR3 length equals 15 residues. The CDR3, as DNA: TGCGCCAGCAGCTTGTCTGGACAGGAACGATATAGCTACACCTTC. It translates to CASSLSGQERYSYTF.

J is TRBJ2-1 and V is TRBV28, with 8 bases that match TRBD2. V lost 1 base to trimming and J lost 2 bases; unmatched junction nucleotides: 16. Germline CDR1 and CDR2: MDHEN and SYDVKM. The CDR3 consists of 20 residues. CDR3 in amino acids: CASSLFGGWLGSGTYNEQFF. CDR3 coding DNA: TGTGCCAGCAGTTTATTTGGGGGGTGGCTGGGTAGCGGGACCTACAATGAGCAGTTCTTC.

This clonotype was observed a handful of times. This chain links TRBV29-1 with TRBJ2-1; possibly TRBD1 for D (7 bases). The CDR3 totals 13 residues. V was shortened by 4 bases and J by 6 bases, with 13 bases between the two germline ends. Per germline, CDR1 SQVTM and CDR2 ANQGSEA. The CDR3 bases are TGCAGCGTTGCAACAGGGGACTCCAATGAGCAGTTCTTC. Protein: CSVATGDSNEQFF.

The sample holds a few counts of this clonotype. The chain links TRBV29-1 to TRBJ1-2; 7 bases map to TRBD1. Germline V gene sequence: CDR1 SQVTM, CDR2 ANQGSEA. The CDR3 runs to 13 residues. V shed 6 bases and J 2 bases; nucleotides not matched to a gene: 6. The CDR3 region has the DNA TGCAGCGTCCGGGGGGACAGAAACTATGGCTACACCTTC. This sequence encodes CSVRGDRNYGYTF.

V is TRBV10-3 and J is TRBJ2-3; TRBD2 is a possible D gene (6 bases). Germline loops: CDR1 ENHRY, CDR2 SYGVKD. The CDR3 sequence is 15 residues long. V was pared by 4 bases and J by 2 bases, with 13 bases between. Here the CDR3 DNA reads TGTGCCATCAGTGTCGGGAGAGAATTCACAGATACGCAGTATTTT. It specifies CAISVGREFTDTQYF.

The chain has TRBV7-6 and TRBJ1-3; D is perhaps TRBD1 (5 bases). The CDR3 length is 14 residues. Germline V gene lookup returns CDR1 SGHVS and CDR2 FNYEAQ. V dropped 5 bases and J dropped 6 bases, with 14 bases sitting between them. For the CDR3, the DNA is TGTGCCAGCAGCCGACAGCAGGGAAAAAACACCATATATTTT. It yields the protein CASSRQQGKNTIYF.

The chain is built from TRBV27 and TRBJ1-1; D unclear. Germline V gives CDR1 MNHEY, CDR2 SMNVEV (reference sequence). The CDR3 is 18 residues long. Trimming cost V 4 bases and J 1 base, with 22 bases left between them. The CDR3 protein is CASSSGRAVSGKNTEAFF. CDR3 nucleotide sequence: TGTGCCAGCAGTTCGGGGAGGGCCGTATCGGGGAAGAACACTGAAGCTTTCTTT.

On this clonotype itself: Sequence at one end of the junction differs from germline and may be a read error. The genes are TRBV7-9 and TRBJ2-6; D is uncertain. This CDR3 has 14 amino acids. Germline V gene sequence: CDR1 SEHNR, CDR2 FQNEAQ (reference sequence). For the CDR3, the DNA is TGTGTCAGCAGCGCGATCTCTGGGGCCAACGTCCTGACTTTC. Translating gives CVSSAISGANVLTF.